The 27 T cell receptor beta chains below all came from one sample that was sequenced in a study of cytomegalovirus exposure and HLA in healthy donors. Both 60 Vbeta primers and 13 Jbeta primers went into the PCR. Sequenced by immunoSEQ multiplex PCR; TCRdb stores in-frame clones only, minus some. The sample lists 150,000 to 200,000 clones; around 73% were seen once. Sample: PBMCs. The receptors come from a male donor in good health and CMV-seronegative.

The chain has TRBV5-1 and TRBJ2-4, with TRBD2 matching over 7 bases. Trimming at V came to 0 bases and at J to 2 bases, leaving 2 bases not matched to a gene. Germline V lookup: CDR1 SGHRS, CDR2 YFSETQ. This CDR3 contains 15 residues. The chain's CDR3 is CASSLGGGTKNIQYF. For the CDR3, the DNA is TGCGCCAGCAGCTTGGGCGGGGGAACCAAAAACATTCAGTACTTC.

The V call is TRBV6-5, the J call TRBJ1-2, with D possibly TRBD1 on 6 matching bases. The length of the CDR3 is 14 residues. V dropped 4 bases and J dropped 8 bases, with 17 bases sitting between them. The V gene's germline CDR1 is MNHEY and CDR2 SVGAGI. CDR3 DNA sequence: TGTGCCAGCAGTTTTTCAGGGGCCGCCGGGGGCTACACCTTC. Its protein is CASSFSGAAGGYTF.

This clone was found a few times. The chain couples TRBV6-6 to TRBJ1-3, with unresolved D. The CDR3 has 13 amino acids. V was shortened by 5 bases and J by 3 bases, with 8 bases between the two germline ends. Germline V gene data show CDR1 as MNHNY and CDR2 as SVGAGI (reference sequence). This CDR3 reads CASSTGSGNTIYF. In nucleotides, the CDR3 is TGTGCCAGCAGTACCGGGAGTGGAAACACCATATATTTT.

This clone has just one count. V gene TRBV6-4 combines with J gene TRBJ1-2, with a weak D call TRBD1 (5 bases). Per the germline V gene, CDR1 is MRHNA and CDR2 is SNTAGT. V lost 5 bases, J lost 5 bases, and 15 bases lay in between. There are 14 residues in the CDR3. CDR3 loop: CASSPGTEGYGYTF. The CDR3 nucleotides are TGTGCCAGCAGTCCCGGGACGGAGGGTTATGGCTACACCTTC.

This clone showed up just a few times. The gene calls are TRBV4-3 and TRBJ1-2; no firm D call. V shed 1 base and J shed 6 bases, with 12 bases lying between them. Germline-derived CDR1 and CDR2 are LGHNA and YSLEER. This CDR3 spans 14 amino acids. CDR3 bases: TGCGCCAGCAGCCAAGTCCCGGGGAGGGATGGCTACACCTTC. Residues: CASSQVPGRDGYTF.

In the case of this clone: The same CDR3 is also encoded by other DNA sequences in this sample. The chain uses TRBV7-6 and TRBJ2-1, with unresolved D. CDR3 length: 13 amino acids. V lost 1 base to trimming and J lost 2 bases, with 3 bases between them. Germline V gene lookup returns CDR1 SGHVS and CDR2 FNYEAQ. The CDR3 region is CASSLDTYNEQFF. In DNA, the CDR3 is TGTGCCAGCAGCTTAGATACCTACAATGAGCAGTTCTTC.

The table lists this clone with a few counts. Compared with germline, one end of the junction differs, possibly owing to a read error. The chain combines TRBV7-9 with TRBJ1-1; TRBD1 might be the D (5 bases). Looked up from germline, CDR1 is SEHNR and CDR2 is FQNEAQ (reference sequence). The CDR3 runs 14 residues. The CDR3 here is CSSNLGVMNTEAFF. DNA for the CDR3: TGTTCCAGCAACCTAGGGGTAATGAACACTGAAGCTTTCTTT. The variable domain in full, with the rest retrieved from reference TRBV7-9 and TRBJ1-1, is DTGVSQNPRHKITKRGQNVTFRCDPISEHNRLYWYRQTLGQGPEFLTYFQNEAQLEKSRLLSDRFSAERPKGSFSTLEIQRTEQGDSAMYLCSSNLGVMNTEAFFGQGTRLTVV.

The J gene is TRBJ2-1, the V gene TRBV28, with 8 nucleotides matching TRBD2. The CDR3 extends over 15 amino acids. V lost 2 bases, J lost 5 bases, and 5 bases stayed unmatched. Germline CDR1 and CDR2: MDHEN and SYDVKM. The CDR3 sequence: CASSLLGRGDNEQFF. CDR3 sequence (DNA): TGTGCCAGCAGTTTACTCGGGAGGGGCGACAATGAGCAGTTCTTC.

The chain uses TRBV7-2 and TRBJ2-7, with 7 nucleotides matching TRBD2. V trimming: 1 base; J trimming: 2 bases; junction bases outside the gene matches: 5. This CDR3 region has 15 residues. Germline V gene sequence: CDR1 SGHTA, CDR2 FQGNSA. The CDR3 loop is CASSLETSEPYEQYF. CDR3 DNA sequence: TGTGCCAGCAGCTTAGAAACTAGCGAACCCTACGAGCAGTACTTC.

The chain combines TRBV10-3 with TRBJ2-3; 9 bases are shared with TRBD1. Germline V CDR1 and CDR2: ENHRY, SYGVKD. The CDR3 contains 16 residues. Trimming at V came to 4 bases and at J to 2 bases, leaving 7 bases not matched to a gene. CDR3 nucleotides: TGTGCCATCAGTGCTAGGGGACAGGGTTCCACAGATACGCAGTATTTT. Amino acids: CAISARGQGSTDTQYF.

The chain joins TRBV12-5 to TRBJ2-1; 13 positions agree with TRBD2. CDR3 length equals 16 residues. V trimming: 6 bases; J trimming: 5 bases; junction bases outside the gene matches: 7. CDR1 is LGHNT and CDR2 is FRNRAP in the germline V gene. CDR3 amino acids: CASGRTSGSFHNEQFF. CDR3 in DNA: TGTGCTAGTGGCCGGACTAGCGGGAGTTTCCACAATGAGCAGTTCTTC.

The chain recombines TRBV6-5 with TRBJ2-7; D is possibly TRBD1 (6 bases). V lost 5 bases, J lost 5 bases, and 13 bases lay in between. Per germline, CDR1 MNHEY and CDR2 SVGAGI. This CDR3 region has 13 residues. The CDR3 is CASSLTGSHEQYF. DNA for the CDR3: TGTGCCAGCAGTCTCACAGGGTCCCACGAGCAGTACTTC.

The table lists this clone with a count of one. This chain links TRBV5-3 with TRBJ2-6; 7 bases are a match to TRBD1. TRBV5-3 is identified as an open reading frame with a role that is uncertain. The CDR3 runs to 17 residues. V was clipped by 5 bases and J by 4 bases; unmatched bases: 12. For the CDR3, the DNA is TGTGCCAGAAGTTGTGACAGGGTGGTATCGGGGGCCAACGTCCTGACTTTC. It encodes CARSCDRVVSGANVLTF.

This clone was observed a single time. The chain recombines TRBV5-5 with TRBJ2-6; D ambiguous. V was clipped by 0 bases and J by 0 bases, with 10 bases between them. Germline V gives CDR1 SGHKS, CDR2 YYEKEE (reference sequence). The CDR3 covers 17 residues. CDR3 in DNA: TGTGCCAGCAGCTTGGGTCCTACTGCCTCTGGGGCCAACGTCCTGACTTTC. It translates to CASSLGPTASGANVLTF.

The rearrangement links TRBV4-1 to TRBJ2-7; D call uncertain. This CDR3 is built from 14 residues. The V end was cut by 5 bases, the J end by 0 bases, with 11 bases between. Per the germline V gene, CDR1 is MGHRA and CDR2 is YSYEKL. The CDR3 loop reads CASSDIISSYEQYF. The DNA of the CDR3 is TGCGCCAGCAGCGACATTATTAGCTCCTACGAGCAGTACTTC.

About this clone: The same CDR3 also results from other DNA sequences found in this sample. The rearrangement joins TRBV5-1 to TRBJ2-5; D may be TRBD2 (5 bases). V lost 2 bases to trimming and J lost 5 bases, with 13 bases between them. The CDR3 runs to 14 residues. Looked up from germline, CDR1 is SGHRS and CDR2 is YFSETQ. This chain's CDR3 is CASSLGLGGETQYF. The CDR3 DNA sequence: TGCGCCAGCAGCTTAGGGCTAGGCGGGGAGACCCAGTACTTC.

The J gene is TRBJ1-2, the V gene TRBV19, with D unclear. Trimming removed 7 bases from V and 0 bases from J, with 12 bases in between. CDR3 length: 14 amino acids. Per germline, CDR1 LNHDA and CDR2 SQIVND (reference sequence). CDR3 loop: CASTSAGSNYGYTF. DNA for the CDR3: TGTGCCAGTACGTCAGCGGGCTCTAACTATGGCTACACCTTC.

A few counts support this clone. This sequence joins TRBV6-6 and TRBJ2-7; 7 bases fit TRBD2. J gave up 5 bases and V 8 bases, and 9 bases lay outside the gene matches. This CDR3 contains 13 residues. The germline V gene encodes CDR1 MNHNY and CDR2 SVGAGI (reference sequence). The CDR3 nucleotides are TGTGCCAGCGGATCTCGCGGGAGACACGAGCAGTACTTC. Its translation: CASGSRGRHEQYF.

V gene TRBV19 combines with J gene TRBJ2-1; 8 positions agree with TRBD2. The V gene end was trimmed by 2 bases and the J gene end by 7 bases; junction bases not matched to a gene: 4. The CDR3 length is 14 residues. Per germline, CDR1 LNHDA and CDR2 SQIVND (reference sequence). The CDR3 loop is CASSIIAGRNEQFF. The CDR3 nucleotides read TGTGCCAGTAGTATAATAGCGGGGAGGAATGAGCAGTTCTTC.

The J gene is TRBJ1-1, the V gene TRBV4-3; D might be TRBD1 (6 bases). V dropped 1 base and J dropped 0 bases, with 12 bases sitting between them. Per germline, CDR1 LGHNA and CDR2 YSLEER. The CDR3 is 16 amino acids. CDR3 protein: CASSQGRGRLNTEAFF. The DNA of the CDR3 is TGCGCCAGCAGCCAAGGCAGGGGACGGCTGAACACTGAAGCTTTCTTT.

The gene calls are TRBV5-1 and TRBJ1-2; unclear D gene. With 0 bases removed from V and 4 bases from J, the gap between germline ends came to 7 bases. CDR1 and CDR2 (germline): SGHRS, YFSETQ. CDR3 length equals 13 residues. In nucleotides, the CDR3 is TGCGCCAGCAGCTTGGTAACCAGCTATGGCTACACCTTC. The encoded protein is CASSLVTSYGYTF.

The gene calls are TRBV6-1 and TRBJ2-6; maybe TRBD2 (6 bases). The CDR3 length is 14 residues. Germline V gene lookup returns CDR1 MNHNS and CDR2 SASEGT. With 7 bases removed from V and 3 bases from J, the gap between germline ends came to 10 bases. CDR3 coding DNA: TGTGCCAGCATCCGCGGGGTTGGGGCCAACGTCCTGACTTTC. It codes for CASIRGVGANVLTF.

The chain has TRBV11-2 and TRBJ2-5; the D is unclear. The CDR3 sequence is 13 residues long. The germline V gene encodes CDR1 SGHAT and CDR2 FQNNGV. V lost 4 bases, J lost 2 bases, and 8 bases lay in between. In DNA, the CDR3 is TGTGCCAGCAGCTCACAGCTACAAGAGACCCAGTACTTC. Translated: CASSSQLQETQYF.

The chain couples TRBV6-1 to TRBJ2-7; D is possibly TRBD2 (5 bases). V dropped 2 bases and J dropped 3 bases, with 17 bases sitting between them. The CDR3 extends over 16 amino acids. Germline V gene sequence: CDR1 MNHNS, CDR2 SASEGT. The CDR3 region has the DNA TGTGCCAGCAGTGAAAGGAATACTAGGAAAGGCTACGAGCAGTACTTC. Translating it yields CASSERNTRKGYEQYF.

The chain carries TRBV6-1 and TRBJ1-2; 7 bases are shared with TRBD1. J was trimmed by 7 bases and V by 7 bases; bases with no gene match: 6. Germline V gene data show CDR1 as MNHNS and CDR2 as SASEGT. The CDR3 sequence is 12 residues long. CDR3 DNA sequence: TGTGCCAGCACTAGGGGGCAACTTGGCTACACCTTC. Residues: CASTRGQLGYTF.

The chain joins TRBV5-1 to TRBJ2-7; possible D gene TRBD2, 5 bases. The ends were cut back, 4 bases at V and 4 bases at J, with 6 bases in the middle. The CDR3 is 11 amino acids. In germline, CDR1 is SGHRS, CDR2 YFSETQ. The CDR3 coding sequence is TGCGCCAGCAGCGAGGGTTACGAGCAGTACTTC. It is translated as CASSEGYEQYF.

The V and J genes are TRBV19 and TRBJ1-1; D may be TRBD1 (6 bases). The ends were cut back, 7 bases at V and 4 bases at J, with 10 bases in the middle. There are 12 residues in the CDR3. Germline V gene sequence: CDR1 LNHDA, CDR2 SQIVND (reference sequence). The CDR3 sequence is CASKTGLTEAFF. CDR3 DNA sequence: TGTGCCAGTAAAACAGGGCTCACTGAAGCTTTCTTT. The full variable domain, in which reference TRBV19 and TRBJ1-1 provide the parts outside the CDR3, is DGGITQSPKYLFRKEGQNVTLSCEQNLNHDAMYWYRQDPGQGLRLIYYSQIVNDFQKGDIAEGYSVSREKKESFPLTVTSAQKNPTAFYLCASKTGLTEAFFGQGTRLTVV.